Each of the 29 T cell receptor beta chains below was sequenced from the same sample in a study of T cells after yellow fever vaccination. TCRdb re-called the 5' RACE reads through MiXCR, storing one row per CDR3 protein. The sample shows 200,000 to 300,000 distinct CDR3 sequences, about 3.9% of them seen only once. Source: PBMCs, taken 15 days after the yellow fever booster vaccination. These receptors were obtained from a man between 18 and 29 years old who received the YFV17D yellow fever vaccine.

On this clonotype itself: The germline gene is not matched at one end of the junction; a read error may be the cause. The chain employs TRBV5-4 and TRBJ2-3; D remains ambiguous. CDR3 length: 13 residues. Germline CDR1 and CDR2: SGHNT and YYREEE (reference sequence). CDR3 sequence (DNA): TGTGCCAGCAGCTTTAAGGGCACAGATAGGCAGTATTTT. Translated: CASSFKGTDRQYF.

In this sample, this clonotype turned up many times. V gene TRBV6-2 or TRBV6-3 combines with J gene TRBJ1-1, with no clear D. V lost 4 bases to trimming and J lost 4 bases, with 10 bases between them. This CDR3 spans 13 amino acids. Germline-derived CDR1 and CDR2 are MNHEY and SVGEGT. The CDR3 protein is CASSSPVSTEAFF. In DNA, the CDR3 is TGTGCCAGCAGTTCCCCGGTCAGCACTGAAGCTTTCTTT.

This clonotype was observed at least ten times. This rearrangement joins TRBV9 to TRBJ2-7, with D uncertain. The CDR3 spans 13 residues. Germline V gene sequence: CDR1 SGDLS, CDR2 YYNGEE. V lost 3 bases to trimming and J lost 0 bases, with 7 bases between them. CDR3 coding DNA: TGTGCCAGCAGCGCTCCCCACTCCTACGAGCAGTACGTC. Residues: CASSAPHSYEQYV.

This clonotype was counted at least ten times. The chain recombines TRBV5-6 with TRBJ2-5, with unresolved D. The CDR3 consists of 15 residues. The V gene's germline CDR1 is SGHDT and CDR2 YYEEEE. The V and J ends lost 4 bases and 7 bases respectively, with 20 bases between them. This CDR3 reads CASSGPVSSSVTQYF. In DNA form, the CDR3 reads TGTGCCAGCAGCGGGCCGGTCAGTTCTTCGGTGACCCAGTACTTC.

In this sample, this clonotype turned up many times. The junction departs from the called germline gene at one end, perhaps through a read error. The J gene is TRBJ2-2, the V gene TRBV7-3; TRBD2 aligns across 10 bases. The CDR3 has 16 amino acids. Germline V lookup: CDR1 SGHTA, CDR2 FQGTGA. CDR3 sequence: CPSSYIPGLASGELFF. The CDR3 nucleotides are TGTCCCAGCAGCTATATCCCGGGACTAGCGTCCGGGGAGCTGTTTTTT.

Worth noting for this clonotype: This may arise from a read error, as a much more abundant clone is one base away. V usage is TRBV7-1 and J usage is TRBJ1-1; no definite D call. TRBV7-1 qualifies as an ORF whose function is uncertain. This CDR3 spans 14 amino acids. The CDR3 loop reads CASSAGPANTESFF. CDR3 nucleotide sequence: TGTGCCAGCAGCGCAGGACCGGCGAACACTGAATCTTTCTTT.

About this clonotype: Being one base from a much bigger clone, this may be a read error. CDR3 loop: CACSIRQGSATEAFF. The DNA of the CDR3 is TGTGCCTGCAGCATTAGACAGGGGAGCGCCACTGAAGCTTTCTTT. V is TRBV7-9 and J is TRBJ1-1; 8 bases are a match to TRBD1. The CDR3 extends over 15 amino acids. The V gene's germline CDR1 is SEHNR and CDR2 FQNEAQ (reference sequence).

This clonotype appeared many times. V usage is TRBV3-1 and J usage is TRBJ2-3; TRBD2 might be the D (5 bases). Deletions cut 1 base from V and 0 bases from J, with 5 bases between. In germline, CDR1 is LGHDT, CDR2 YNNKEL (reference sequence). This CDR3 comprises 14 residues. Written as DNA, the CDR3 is TGTGCCAGCAGCCAAGGGACTAGCACAGATACGCAGTATTTT. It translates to CASSQGTSTDTQYF.

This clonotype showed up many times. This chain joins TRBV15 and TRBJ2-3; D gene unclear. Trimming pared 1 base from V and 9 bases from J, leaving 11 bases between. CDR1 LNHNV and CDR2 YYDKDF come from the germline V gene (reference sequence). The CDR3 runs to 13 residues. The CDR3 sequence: CATSRVLPGTQYF. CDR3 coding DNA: TGTGCCACCAGCAGAGTGCTTCCGGGCACGCAGTATTTT.

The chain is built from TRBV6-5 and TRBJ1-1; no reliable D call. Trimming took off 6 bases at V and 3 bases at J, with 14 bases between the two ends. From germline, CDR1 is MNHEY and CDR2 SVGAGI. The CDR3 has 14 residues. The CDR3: CASSGVGSHTEAFF. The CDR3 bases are TGTGCCAGCAGCGGGGTGGGGAGCCACACTGAAGCTTTCTTT.

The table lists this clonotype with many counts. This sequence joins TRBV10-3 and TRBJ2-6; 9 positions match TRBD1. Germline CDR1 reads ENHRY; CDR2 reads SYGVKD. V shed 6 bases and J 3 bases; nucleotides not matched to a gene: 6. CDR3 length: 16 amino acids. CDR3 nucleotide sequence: TGTGCCATCAGCGGGACAGGGCAAGGTGGGGCCAACGTCCTGACTTTC. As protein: CAISGTGQGGANVLTF.

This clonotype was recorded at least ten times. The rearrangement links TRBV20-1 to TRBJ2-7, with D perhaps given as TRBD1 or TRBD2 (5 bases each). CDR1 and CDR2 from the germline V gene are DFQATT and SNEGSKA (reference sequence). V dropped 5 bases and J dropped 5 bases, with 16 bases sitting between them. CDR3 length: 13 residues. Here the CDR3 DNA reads TGCAGTGCTGGAGGACACGCCGGGAACGAGCAGTACTTC. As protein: CSAGGHAGNEQYF.

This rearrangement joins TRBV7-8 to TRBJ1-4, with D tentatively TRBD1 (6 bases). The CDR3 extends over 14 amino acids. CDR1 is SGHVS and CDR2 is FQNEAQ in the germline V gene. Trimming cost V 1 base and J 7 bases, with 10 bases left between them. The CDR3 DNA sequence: TGTGCCAGCAGCTTAGGAGGACAGAGTGAAAAACTGTTTTTT. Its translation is CASSLGGQSEKLFF. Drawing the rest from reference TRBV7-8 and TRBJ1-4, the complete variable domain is GAGVSQSPRYKVAKRGQDVALRCDPISGHVSLFWYQQALGQGPEFLTYFQNEAQLDKSGLPSDRFFAERPEGSVSTLKIQRTQQEDSAVYLCASSLGGQSEKLFFGSGTQLSVL.

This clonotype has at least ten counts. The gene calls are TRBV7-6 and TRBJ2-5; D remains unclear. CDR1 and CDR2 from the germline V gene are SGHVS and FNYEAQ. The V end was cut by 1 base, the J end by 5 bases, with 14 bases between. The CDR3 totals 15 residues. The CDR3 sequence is CASSLVYNDGETQYF. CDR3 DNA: TGTGCCAGCAGCTTAGTTTACAATGATGGGGAGACCCAGTACTTC.

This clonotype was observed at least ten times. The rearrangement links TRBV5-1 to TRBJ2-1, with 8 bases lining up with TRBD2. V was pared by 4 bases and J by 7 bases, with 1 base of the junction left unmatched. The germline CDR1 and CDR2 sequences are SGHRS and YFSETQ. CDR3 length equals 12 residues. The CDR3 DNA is TGCGCCAGCAGCCGCGGGGGGAATGAGCAGTTCTTC. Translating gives CASSRGGNEQFF.

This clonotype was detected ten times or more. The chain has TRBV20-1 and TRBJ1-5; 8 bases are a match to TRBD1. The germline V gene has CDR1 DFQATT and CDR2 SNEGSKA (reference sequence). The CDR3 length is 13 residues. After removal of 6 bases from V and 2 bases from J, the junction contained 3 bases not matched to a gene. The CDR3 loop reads CSATGDGNQPQHF. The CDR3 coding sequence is TGCAGTGCGACAGGGGACGGCAATCAGCCCCAGCATTTT.

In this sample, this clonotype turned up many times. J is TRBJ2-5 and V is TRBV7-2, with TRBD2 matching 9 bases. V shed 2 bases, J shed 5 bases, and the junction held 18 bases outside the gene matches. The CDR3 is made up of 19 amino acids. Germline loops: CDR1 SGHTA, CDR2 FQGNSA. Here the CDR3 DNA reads TGTGCCAGCAGCTTACCAATCGCTGTGTCTAGCGGGGCTAGCGAGACCCAGTACTTC. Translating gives CASSLPIAVSSGASETQYF.

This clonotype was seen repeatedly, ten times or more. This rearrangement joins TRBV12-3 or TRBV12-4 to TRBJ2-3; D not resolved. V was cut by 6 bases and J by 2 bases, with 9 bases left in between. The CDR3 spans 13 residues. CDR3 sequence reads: CASSPGPTDTQYF. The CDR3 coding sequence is TGTGCCAGCAGCCCGGGCCCCACAGATACGCAGTATTTT.

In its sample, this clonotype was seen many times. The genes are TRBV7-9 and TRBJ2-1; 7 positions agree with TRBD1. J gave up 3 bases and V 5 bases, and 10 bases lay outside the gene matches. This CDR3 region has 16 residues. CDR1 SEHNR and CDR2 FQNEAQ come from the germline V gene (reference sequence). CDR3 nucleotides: TGTGCCAGCAGCCCCAAGACGACAGGGAGCTACAATGAGCAGTTCTTC. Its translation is CASSPKTTGSYNEQFF.

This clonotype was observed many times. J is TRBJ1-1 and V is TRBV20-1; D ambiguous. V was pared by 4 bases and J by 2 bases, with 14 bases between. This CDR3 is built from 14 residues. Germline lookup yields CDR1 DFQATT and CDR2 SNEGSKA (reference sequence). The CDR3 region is CSANRAPGNTEAFF. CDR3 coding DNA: TGCAGTGCTAATAGAGCTCCTGGTAACACTGAAGCTTTCTTT.

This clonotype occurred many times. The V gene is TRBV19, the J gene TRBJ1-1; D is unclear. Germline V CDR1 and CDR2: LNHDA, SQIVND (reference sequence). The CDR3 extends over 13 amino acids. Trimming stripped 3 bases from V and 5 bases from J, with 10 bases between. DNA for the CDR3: TGTGCCAGTAGTATGAGCAGACGGACTGAAGCTTTCTTT. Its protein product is CASSMSRRTEAFF. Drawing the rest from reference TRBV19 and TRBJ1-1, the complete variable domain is DGGITQSPKYLFRKEGQNVTLSCEQNLNHDAMYWYRQDPGQGLRLIYYSQIVNDFQKGDIAEGYSVSREKKESFPLTVTSAQKNPTAFYLCASSMSRRTEAFFGQGTRLTVV.

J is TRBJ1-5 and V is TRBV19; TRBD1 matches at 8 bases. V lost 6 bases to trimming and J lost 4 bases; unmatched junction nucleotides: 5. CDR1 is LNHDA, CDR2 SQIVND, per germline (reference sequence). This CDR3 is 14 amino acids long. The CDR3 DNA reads TGTGCCAGTAGACTCAACAGGGGGAATCAGCCCCAGCATTTT. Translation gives CASRLNRGNQPQHF. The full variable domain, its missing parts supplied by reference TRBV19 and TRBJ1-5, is DGGITQSPKYLFRKEGQNVTLSCEQNLNHDAMYWYRQDPGQGLRLIYYSQIVNDFQKGDIAEGYSVSREKKESFPLTVTSAQKNPTAFYLCASRLNRGNQPQHFGDGTRLSIL.

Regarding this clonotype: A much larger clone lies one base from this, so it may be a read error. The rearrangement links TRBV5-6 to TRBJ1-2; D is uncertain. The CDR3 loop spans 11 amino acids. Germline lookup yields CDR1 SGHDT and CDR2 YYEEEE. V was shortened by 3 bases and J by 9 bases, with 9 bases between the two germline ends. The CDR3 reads CASSSAVRYTF. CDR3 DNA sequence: TGTGCCAGCAGCTCGGCAGTCCGCTACACCTTC.

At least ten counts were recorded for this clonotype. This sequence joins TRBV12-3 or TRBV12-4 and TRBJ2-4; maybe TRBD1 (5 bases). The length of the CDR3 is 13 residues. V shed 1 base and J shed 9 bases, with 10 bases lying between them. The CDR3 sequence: CASSLGQGIIQYF. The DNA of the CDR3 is TGTGCCAGCAGTTTAGGCCAGGGAATCATTCAGTACTTC.

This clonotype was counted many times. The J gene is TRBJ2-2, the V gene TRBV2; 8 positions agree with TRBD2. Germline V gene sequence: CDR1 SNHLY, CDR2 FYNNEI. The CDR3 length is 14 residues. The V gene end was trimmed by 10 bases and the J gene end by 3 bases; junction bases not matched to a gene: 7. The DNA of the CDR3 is TGTGCCACCACCGGGGGGGCCGACACCGGGGAGCTGTTTTTT. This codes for CATTGGADTGELFF.

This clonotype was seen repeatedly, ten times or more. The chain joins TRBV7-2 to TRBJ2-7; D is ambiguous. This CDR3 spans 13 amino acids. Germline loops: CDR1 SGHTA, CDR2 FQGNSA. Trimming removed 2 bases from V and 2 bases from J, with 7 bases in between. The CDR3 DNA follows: TGTGCCAGCAGCTTAATACTCCCCTACGAGCAGTACTTC. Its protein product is CASSLILPYEQYF.

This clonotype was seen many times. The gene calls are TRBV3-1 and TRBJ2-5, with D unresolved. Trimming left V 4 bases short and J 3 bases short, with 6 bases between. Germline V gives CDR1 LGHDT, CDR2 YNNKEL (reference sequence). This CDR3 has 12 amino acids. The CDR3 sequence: CASSRPKETQYF. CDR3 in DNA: TGTGCCAGCAGCCGGCCGAAAGAGACCCAGTACTTC.

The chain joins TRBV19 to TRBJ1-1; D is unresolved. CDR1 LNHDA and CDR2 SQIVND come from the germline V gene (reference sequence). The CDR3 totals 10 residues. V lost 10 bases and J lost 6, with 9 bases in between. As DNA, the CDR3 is TGTGCCACCCGCGGCGCTGAAGCTTTCTTT. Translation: CATRGAEAFF. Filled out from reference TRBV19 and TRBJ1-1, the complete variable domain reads DGGITQSPKYLFRKEGQNVTLSCEQNLNHDAMYWYRQDPGQGLRLIYYSQIVNDFQKGDIAEGYSVSREKKESFPLTVTSAQKNPTAFYLCATRGAEAFFGQGTRLTVV.

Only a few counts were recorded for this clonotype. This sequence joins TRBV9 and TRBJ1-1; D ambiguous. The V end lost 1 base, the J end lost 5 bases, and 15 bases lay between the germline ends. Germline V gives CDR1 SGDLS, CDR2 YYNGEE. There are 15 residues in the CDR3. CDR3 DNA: TGTGCCAGCAGCGTACTGTGTCAGGCGTGGACTGAAGCTTTCTTT. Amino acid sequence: CASSVLCQAWTEAFF. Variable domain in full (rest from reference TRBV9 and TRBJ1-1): DSGVTQTPKHLITATGQRVTLRCSPRSGDLSVYWYQQSLDQGLQFLIQYYNGEERAKGNILERFSAQQFPDLHSELNLSSLELGDSALYFCASSVLCQAWTEAFFGQGTRLTVV.